The source of this T cell receptor (beta chain) is a study of blood T cell repertoires in COVID-19 (TCRdb year 2020). With respect to the entire study: The collaborator samples originated in the United States, Italy and Spain and spanned the acute and convalescent phases of COVID-19. Deeply sampled blood TCRbeta repertoires from subjects exposed to, actively infected with, or recovered from COVID-19 were included in the dataset. The material from the prospective study consisted of cDNA or gDNA derived from T cells, B-cell-depleted T cells, or PBMCs. Samples were obtained from the ongoing ImmuneRACE study (first 160 participants) and from 1,254 subjects provided by 6 global collaborators. Where HLA class I and class II types were available, the types were taken from metadata supplied by the sample provider, not from assay-based typing. A de-identified subject ID, COVID-19 status, age in years and sex were almost always included in the sample metadata. The repertoires were released in a freely available public database meant as a resource for research on the immune response to SARS-CoV-2.

As for this clone: Its antigen is unknown. Base-call qualities are not available, and no considerably larger clone is one nucleotide away.

General findings and caveats noted by the study authors: How much clinical and demographic metadata was included differed by source and by participant, and the metadata was provided uncurated.

The collaborating institutions used their own protocols to collect whole blood in K2EDTA tubes. For TCRbeta analysis, collaborator samples were shipped as frozen whole blood, as isolated PBMCs, or as DNA extracted from either sample type. TCRbeta CDR3 regions were amplified from genomic DNA using the immunoSEQ Assay, a bias-controlled multiplex PCR. Concerning the study's data processing: Within the assay, amplification of reference gene primers was used to estimate how many nucleated cells each sample contained. To quantify the absolute abundance of each unique TCRbeta CDR3 rearrangement, sequence reads were collapsed and filtered. For each sample, productive Simpson clonality was calculated as the square root of Simpson's diversity index across productive rearrangements. TCRdb re-hosts the immuneACCESS table, in-frame sequences only. Its copies lack some clones; in the studies checked, an unresolved V gene accounts for under half of them, and the cause for the rest is not known. Clonal size and the V and J genes are those of that table, whereas D and trimming came from the DNA. The sample table shows 55,000 to 80,000 clones, and nearly 90% are seen once. About 8.1% of the sample comes from the top ten.

The sequencing sample was made of peripheral blood. This receptor was obtained from a man over 45 with active COVID-19.

The DNA sequence is TGTGCCATCAGTGAAGGACTAGCCTCCTACAATGAGCAGTTCTTC. Its coded protein is CAISEGLASYNEQFF. The sequence links TRBV10-3 to TRBJ2-1, and TRBD2 aligns with 8 junction nucleotides. From the cysteine up to the phenylalanine, the CDR3 has a length of 15 residues. Only CDR3 DNA remains: 45 bases, in frame from the first base. CDR1 and CDR2 are drawn from the germline V gene: ENHRY, SYGVKD. V and J are trimmed by 3 bases and 0 bases, and the gene matches miss 1 base of the junction.